The source of this T cell receptor (beta chain) is a study of T cells after yellow fever vaccination. Across the study: Preparing low-cell-number fractions relied on SMART-Seq v4 Ultra Low Input.

Template switching by 5'RACE produced TCR cDNA, adding a universal primer site and UMIs. TCRdb used MiXCR to reprocess the 5' RACE reads, holding one entry per CDR3 protein. The sample yields hundreds of thousands of distinct CDR3 sequences, about 17% seen once. The CDR3 is 15 residues long. V was shortened by 2 bases and J by 5 bases, with 16 bases between the two germline ends. Looked up from germline, CDR1 is SGDLS and CDR2 is YYNGEE. The sequencing used PBMCs, collected before the yellow fever booster vaccination. This chain uses TRBV9 with TRBJ1-2, with D perhaps TRBD1 (6 bases). The sequence was collected from a man between 18 and 29 years old who received the YFV17D yellow fever vaccine. In nucleotides, the CDR3 is TGTGCCAGCAGCGTCGACAGGAGAACTTATTATGGCTACACCTTC. It translates to CASSVDRRTYYGYTF.